This T cell receptor beta chain was sequenced during a study of blood T cell repertoires in COVID-19. The wider study: Both acute and convalescent COVID-19 samples were obtained from the United States, Italy and Spain. The cDNA or gDNA used as material had been derived from T cells, B-cell-depleted T cells, or PBMCs.

Original handling: Quantification of nucleated cells was approximated via reference gene primer amplification. Repertoires were generated with immunoSEQ multiplex PCR, while TCRdb's copy carries only in-frame clones and drops some. V and J calls and clone size are given by that table; D and trimming were obtained from the DNA. The table includes some 200,000 clones, about 86% detected once. While infection was still active, Seattle patients were enrolled and then followed longitudinally. This clone was recorded once. Sample: peripheral blood. The receptor was isolated from a woman in her seventies with COVID-19, enrolled during active disease.

The CDR3 here is CASSPRTGILGTEAFF. The CDR3 DNA reads as TGTGCCAGCAGCCCTAGGACAGGGATCTTGGGGACTGAAGCTTTCTTT. V is TRBV5-5 and J is TRBJ1-1, with 8 nucleotides matching TRBD1. The CDR3 has 16 amino acids. V was clipped by 4 bases and J by 5 bases; unmatched bases: 13. Looked up from germline, CDR1 is SGHKS and CDR2 is YYEKEE (reference sequence).